The TCR beta chain described here comes from a study of CD8+CD57+ T cells in acquired aplastic anemia. This clonotype was counted ten times or more. Germline V CDR1 and CDR2: SEHNR, FQNEAQ (reference sequence). V was trimmed by 1 base and J by 2 bases, leaving 11 bases between them. The CDR3 extends over 15 amino acids. Patients sequenced had flow cytometry evidence of CD8+CD57+ cell expansion. CDR3 and TCR beta VDJ profiling relied on genomic DNA as the template. TCRdb redid the calling of the reads with MiXCR, one entry per CDR3 protein. The table has about 98,000 distinct CDR3 sequences, 55% to 80% seen once.

This TCR came from a human donor with aplastic anemia. Sequenced material: sorted CD4+, CD8+, or CD8+CD57+ T cells (not recorded which) from PBMCs. V gene TRBV7-9 combines with J gene TRBJ1-2; no definite D call. The CDR3 DNA is TGTGCCAGCAGCTTAGGGGCAGGAGCAAACTATGGCTACACCTTC. It translates to CASSLGAGANYGYTF. Full variable domain (rest looked up from reference TRBV7-9 and TRBJ1-2): DTGVSQNPRHKITKRGQNVTFRCDPISEHNRLYWYRQTLGQGPEFLTYFQNEAQLEKSRLLSDRFSAERPKGSFSTLEIQRTEQGDSAMYLCASSLGAGANYGYTFGSGTRLTVV.